Following are 5 T cell receptor beta chains from one sample sequenced in a study of CD4 T cells in relation to SARS-CoV-2 and coronaviruses. TCRdb's table, derived via immunoSEQ multiplex PCR, lists solely in-frame clones and lacks some. The table lists about 36,000 clones, around 80% of them singletons. Their antigens are not known. Sequenced: memory CD4+ T cells from PBMCs, cultured in vitro. The receptors here all came from an adult with COVID-19.

The V and J genes are TRBV28 and TRBJ2-5; TRBD1 aligns across 7 bases. The germline V gene encodes CDR1 MDHEN and CDR2 SYDVKM. The CDR3 has 15 amino acids. The V and J ends lost 4 bases and 0 bases, in that order; junction bases with no gene match: 5. The CDR3 sequence is CASSSDRAYQETQYF. CDR3 nucleotide sequence: TGTGCCAGCAGTTCCGACAGGGCGTACCAAGAGACCCAGTACTTC.

V gene TRBV4-2 combines with J gene TRBJ2-7; possibly TRBD1 for D (5 bases). The CDR3 runs 16 residues. Germline CDR1 and CDR2: LGHNA and YNFKEQ. V lost 0 bases to trimming and J lost 1 base, with 13 bases between them. In DNA, the CDR3 is TGTGCCAGCAGCCAAGAAGAAGGGGTCCCGTCCTACGAGCAGTACTTC. Protein sequence: CASSQEEGVPSYEQYF.

This clone was found a few times. V is TRBV11-2 and J is TRBJ2-1; TRBD1 is a possible D gene (6 bases). The CDR3 spans 13 residues. The V and J ends lost 4 bases and 10 bases respectively, with 14 bases between them. Germline V gene data show CDR1 as SGHAT and CDR2 as FQNNGV. CDR3 loop: CASSSRVRGEQFF. In DNA, the CDR3 is TGTGCCAGCAGCTCTAGGGTGAGGGGGGAGCAGTTCTTC. Based on the CDR3 plus reference TRBV11-2 and TRBJ2-1, the full variable domain is EAGVAQSPRYKIIEKRQSVAFWCNPISGHATLYWYQQILGQGPKLLIQFQNNGVVDDSQLPKDRFSAERLKGVDSTLKIQPAKLEDSAVYLCASSSRVRGEQFFGPGTRLTVL.

The J gene is TRBJ1-3, the V gene TRBV7-2; possibly TRBD1 for D (6 bases). Deletions cut 5 bases from V and 0 bases from J, with 8 bases between. The length of the CDR3 is 14 residues. CDR1 and CDR2 from the germline V gene are SGHTA and FQGNSA. The CDR3 DNA follows: TGTGCCAGCAGCGAGGGGGGCTCTGGAAACACCATATATTTT. Translation: CASSEGGSGNTIYF. Based on the CDR3 plus reference TRBV7-2 and TRBJ1-3, the full variable domain is GAGVSQSPSNKVTEKGKDVELRCDPISGHTALYWYRQSLGQGLEFLIYFQGNSAPDKSGLPSDRFSAERTGGSVSTLTIQRTQQEDSAVYLCASSEGGSGNTIYFGEGSWLTVV.

The rearrangement links TRBV20-1 to TRBJ2-3, with unresolved D. V shed 0 bases and J shed 10 bases, with 8 bases lying between them. Germline V gives CDR1 DFQATT, CDR2 SNEGSKA (reference sequence). The CDR3 sequence is 11 residues long. The CDR3 region is CSARDSSSQYF. The CDR3 DNA reads TGCAGTGCTAGAGATAGTAGTTCGCAGTATTTT.